This TCR beta chain appears in the sequencing data of a study of shared clonotypes between healthy human individuals. To note about this clone: Its cognate antigen is unknown.

Measured with immunoSEQ multiplex PCR; TCRdb has only the in-frame clones, and not every one. The sample consists of about 2 million clones, roughly 94% of them appearing once. CD45RO-negative, CCR7-positively selected cells formed the naive CD8 fraction, excluding terminally differentiated effector memory CD45RA+ cells. Germline CDR1 reads SEHNR; CDR2 reads FQNEAQ (reference sequence). This CDR3 contains 15 residues. The junction had 13 bases not matched to a gene; V was cut back by 6 bases and J by 9 bases. General observations from the study: Collection of samples was limited to blood; tissue repertoires likely differ.

The chain joins TRBV7-9 to TRBJ2-3; 9 bases align to TRBD1. The receptor's source is a man in his late teens or twenties in good health. The sequenced material came from naive CD8+ T cells sorted from blood. The CDR3 loop reads CASRPGQGLMETQYF. The CDR3 bases are TGTGCCAGCAGACCGGGACAGGGTTTGATGGAGACGCAGTATTTT.